Below are 17 T cell receptor beta chains sequenced from a single sample in a study of patients and donors after allogeneic stem cell transplantation. TCRdb redid the calling of the RT-PCR reads with MiXCR, one entry per CDR3 protein. The repertoire includes roughly 880,000 distinct CDR3 sequences, roughly 17% of them detected once, and approximately 5.9% sits in the top ten. Material for sequencing was blood, either unsorted or a sorted T cell fraction (not recorded which). These receptors originate from a human donor who was either an allogeneic HSCT recipient or a stem cell or donor lymphocyte infusion donor (not recorded which). It is not recorded whose cells these are; they may come from a transplant donor.

This clonotype was counted many times. The chain links TRBV12-3 or TRBV12-4 to TRBJ1-2; a weak D match, TRBD1 (6 bases). This CDR3 is 15 amino acids long. V was trimmed by 5 bases and J by 4 bases, leaving 17 bases between them. The CDR3 DNA reads TGTGCCAGCAGTCCCCATCACAGGGATTCCTATGGCTACACCTTC. It encodes CASSPHHRDSYGYTF.

The chain is built from TRBV21-1 and TRBJ2-3; TRBD1 reflects the table's D call only, with no check against the DNA. TRBV21-1 is an annotated pseudogene. The CDR3 covers 16 residues. CDR3: CASSEYHPDRADTQYF. CDR3 DNA sequence: TGTGCCAGCAGCGAATACCACCCGGACAGGGCAGATACGCAGTATTTT.

The genes are TRBV9 and TRBJ1-1; weak D call: TRBD1 (6 bases). Germline V gene lookup returns CDR1 SGDLS and CDR2 YYNGEE. V was cut by 0 bases and J by 2 bases, with 8 bases left in between. CDR3 length: 14 residues. The CDR3 DNA reads as TGTGCCAGCAGCGTAGCGGACAGTAACACTGAAGCTTTCTTT. The encoded protein is CASSVADSNTEAFF.

V and J are TRBV20-1 and TRBJ2-1; weak D call: TRBD2 (5 bases). CDR1 DFQATT and CDR2 SNEGSKA come from the germline V gene (reference sequence). CDR3 length equals 15 residues. V lost 0 bases and J lost 5, with 14 bases in between. The CDR3 region has the DNA TGCAGTGCTAGAGACCCCTGGACTGCGAACAATGAGCAGTTCTTC. This encodes CSARDPWTANNEQFF.

This clonotype turned up a few times. The DNA of the CDR3 is TGTGCCAGCAGCCAAGATGTGCGGGGAAGCACAGATACGCAGTATTTT. Encoded protein: CASSQDVRGSTDTQYF. This sequence joins TRBV3-1 and TRBJ2-3; the D gene is possibly TRBD2 (6 bases). Trimming removed 0 bases at V and 0 bases at J, with 10 bases between. This CDR3 comprises 16 residues. Germline loops: CDR1 LGHDT, CDR2 YNNKEL (reference sequence).

The chain recombines TRBV2 with TRBJ1-2; the D gene is possibly TRBD1 (5 bases). Per the germline V gene, CDR1 is SNHLY and CDR2 is FYNNEI. The CDR3 runs 15 residues. The ends were cut back, 5 bases at V and 2 bases at J, with 15 bases in the middle. The CDR3 is CASSPETGSNYGYTF. The CDR3 region has the DNA TGTGCCAGCAGTCCCGAAACAGGATCGAACTATGGCTACACCTTC.

This clonotype was seen ten or more times. CDR3 in DNA: TGTGCCAGCAGCCCCTCAAGCGGGAGCTCCTACAATGAGCAGTTCTTC. This codes for CASSPSSGSSYNEQFF. This chain joins TRBV3-1 and TRBJ2-1, with 8 nucleotides matching TRBD2. Germline lookup yields CDR1 LGHDT and CDR2 YNNKEL (reference sequence). This CDR3 is 16 amino acids long. J was trimmed by 0 bases and V by 4 bases; bases with no gene match: 5.

The chain carries TRBV6-1 and TRBJ1-5, with D tentatively TRBD1 (5 bases). The CDR3 has 15 amino acids. Between the trimmed V and J ends, which lost 8 bases and 4 bases, there was a span of 18 bases. CDR1 and CDR2 (germline): MNHNS, SASEGT. The CDR3 sequence is CASRRTMEGNQPQHF. CDR3 sequence (DNA): TGTGCCAGCCGTAGGACCATGGAGGGGAATCAGCCCCAGCATTTT.

This clonotype occurred a few times. V gene TRBV12-3 or TRBV12-4 combines with J gene TRBJ1-3; D is undetermined. V lost 6 bases and J lost 0, with 12 bases in between. The CDR3 length is 15 residues. CDR3 region: CASRGRSRSGNTIYF. CDR3 bases: TGTGCCAGCAGAGGACGGAGCCGCTCTGGAAACACCATATATTTT.

In DNA, the CDR3 is TGTGCCAGCAGCCAAAAGGGGGACGTTCAGTTCTTC. Residues: CASSQKGDVQFF. The V gene is TRBV3-1, the J gene TRBJ2-1, with D possibly being TRBD1 (6 bases). The CDR3 has 12 amino acids. Trimming took 2 bases from V and 13 from J, leaving 12 bases between them. The V gene's germline CDR1 is LGHDT and CDR2 YNNKEL (reference sequence).

This chain joins TRBV7-2 and TRBJ2-7; the D gene is possibly TRBD2 (5 bases). Looked up from germline, CDR1 is SGHTA and CDR2 is FQGNSA. Trimming stripped 5 bases from V and 0 bases from J, with 17 bases between. This CDR3 comprises 16 residues. CDR3 nucleotide sequence: TGTGCCAGCAGCCGATATTGGACGGGAAGCTCCTACGAGCAGTACTTC. Protein: CASSRYWTGSSYEQYF.

This chain uses TRBV18 with TRBJ1-2, with TRBD1 identical over 10 bases. Germline CDR1 KGHSH, CDR2 LQKENI. The CDR3 loop spans 17 amino acids. Trimming at V came to 3 bases and at J to 4 bases, leaving 11 bases not matched to a gene. The CDR3 sequence: CASSPYRDRGFGYGYTF. CDR3 DNA: TGTGCCAGCTCACCGTACCGGGACAGGGGTTTCGGCTATGGCTACACCTTC.

This clonotype came up a few times. The chain joins TRBV20-1 to TRBJ2-4, with a tentative D call TRBD1 (7 bases). Between the trimmed V and J ends, which lost 7 bases and 3 bases, there was a span of 16 bases. The V gene's germline CDR1 is DFQATT and CDR2 SNEGSKA (reference sequence). CDR3 size: 14 residues. The CDR3 here is CSVTGEVVKNIQYF. The CDR3 bases are TGCAGTGTCACAGGGGAGGTAGTCAAAAACATTCAGTACTTC.

This clonotype was observed a handful of times. This chain uses TRBV30 with TRBJ2-3; D not certain. The CDR3 has 13 residues. The germline V and J ends were trimmed by 2 bases and 2 bases, with 8 bases remaining between them. Germline V gene lookup returns CDR1 GTSNPN and CDR2 SVGIG (reference sequence). The CDR3 region is CAWSRVSTDTQYF. DNA for the CDR3: TGTGCCTGGAGTAGGGTGTCCACAGATACGCAGTATTTT. The full variable domain, its missing parts supplied by reference TRBV30 and TRBJ2-3, is SQTIHQWPATLVQPVGSPLSLECTVEGTSNPNLYWYRQAAGRGLQLLFYSVGIGQISSEVPQNLSASRPQDRQFILSSKKLLLSDSGFYLCAWSRVSTDTQYFGPGTRLTVL.

Many counts were recorded for this clonotype. One junction end disagrees with the germline gene, perhaps due to a read error. V usage is TRBV12-3 or TRBV12-4 and J usage is TRBJ1-2; D may be TRBD1 (5 bases). This CDR3 comprises 14 residues. The CDR3 sequence: CASSLPGTLGRREF. DNA of the CDR3: TGTGCCAGCAGTTTACCCGGGACCCTGGGGAGAAGGGAATTC.

The chain employs TRBV7-8 and TRBJ1-5, with unresolved D. Trimming pared 5 bases from V and 7 bases from J, leaving 15 bases between. Germline CDR1 and CDR2: SGHVS and FQNEAQ. This CDR3 comprises 14 residues. CDR3 bases: TGTGCCAGCAGCCGATCGAATGGGGAGCAGCCCCAGCATTTT. Translation: CASSRSNGEQPQHF.

The CDR3 DNA is TGTGCCATCAGATCTGACAGGGTTGGGGGTAAGGATTCACCCCTCCACTTT. This encodes CAIRSDRVGGKDSPLHF. The chain employs TRBV10-3 and TRBJ1-6; 7 bases are a match to TRBD1. With V trimmed by 6 bases and J by 8 bases, 16 bases remained unmatched. Germline V lookup: CDR1 ENHRY, CDR2 SYGVKD. The CDR3 runs to 17 residues.